This T cell receptor (beta chain) emerged from a study of shared clonotypes between healthy human individuals (dated by TCRdb to 2019 to 2021). As for the study more broadly: A couple of women and a few men aged 18 to 49 years were included in the cohort. Per donor, three plates each were used for CD4 naive and CD4 memory, two for CD8 naive, and one for CD8 memory. The study deeply sequenced blood TCR repertoires of several healthy adults to estimate repertoire size and the extent of clonotype sharing between individuals. Libraries were prepared and TCR repertoires were sequenced by different laboratories using diverse techniques, in order to increase sequencing depth and limit assay-specific biases. Between about 0.8 and 9 billion PBMCs per donor were obtained by leukapheresis. The paper as a whole reports these results and caveats: Because the study included a small number of donors, the genetic and exposure-history diversity represented was limited. Compared with non-shared clonotypes, clonotypes shared by all four sorted-subset donors had higher generation probabilities. Incomplete sequencing was indicated by rarefaction of sorted-subset datasets, despite the large sequencing depth. Pairwise subsampling indicated that sequencing depth was expected to affect the degree of clonotype sharing among donors. About 5% of naive CD4, around 4% of naive CD8, approximately 2% of memory CD4, and over 0.35% of memory CD8 clonotypes were shared across a few donors. Naive subsets generally had larger estimated clonotype richness than memory subsets. Sampling was limited to blood, and TCR repertoires in tissue likely differ from TCR repertoires in blood.

The V and J ends are trimmed by 5 bases and 2 bases, leaving 10 bases between them. The germline V gene specifies MDHEN as CDR1 and SYDVKM as CDR2. The CDR3 runs 13 amino acids, cysteine and phenylalanine included. Only the CDR3 DNA stays, 39 bases, in frame from base 1. As concerns this clone: There is no known antigen for this receptor. Per-base qualities were not stored, and no clone one base away is much larger.

The donors were healthy, HIV-negative adults who had no recently reported acute infections or vaccinations. Every donor was a Caucasian adult living in Nashville, Tennessee, USA. CD4+ T cells were enriched by magnetic negative selection; naive cells were then positively selected on CD45RA, and the negative fraction formed the memory subset. Blood was collected by leukapheresis, and PBMCs were isolated by Ficoll-Histopaque density gradient centrifugation and then cryopreserved in liquid nitrogen vapor phase. Purity and quantity of every magnetically sorted T cell population were checked by analytical flow cytometry. Genomic DNA was isolated from every sorted fraction and measured by UV absorbance on a Nanodrop 2000c. Using the deep immunoSEQ assay, TCR CDR3 regions were amplified from genomic DNA by multiplex PCR. Genomic DNA extracted from each cell subset was distributed evenly over all wells of several immunoSEQ 96-well plates, and each plate served as one replicate. For sorted subsets, roughly 190 ng of genomic DNA, equivalent to about 30,000 T cell genomes, went into each replicate PCR. Purified libraries were measured with a Qubit 3.0 fluorometer, size-checked on a Bioanalyzer 2100, and measured again with the KAPA Library Quantification kit. Every immunoSEQ 96-well plate was sequenced on a separate single-read 150-cycle Illumina NextSeq 550 flow cell. The study's processing was this. Because the immunoSEQ output held only junctional sequences and lacked quality scores, the filtering could not match the filtering applied to full-length reads. Sequences were annotated with PyIR, a Python wrapper for IgBLAST v1.9, and V/J genes and CDR3 were assigned using IMGT germline references. Any read was removed if the V/J assignment was weak (E-value above 1e-6), the CDR3 was missing, or the read contained stop codons, out-of-frame junctions, or ambiguous translated residues. A V3J clonotype was defined by an identical inferred V gene, J gene, and CDR3 amino acid sequence. Percentage overlap between repertoires was computed as shared unique clonotypes divided by the size of the smaller repertoire. RTK rarefaction, the Chao1 estimator, and Recon v2.1 estimates of unobserved clonotypes were used to assess repertoire richness. OLGA was used to compute generation probabilities for all TCRbeta clonotypes that the gDNA method yielded from a few donors. This is the immuneACCESS table as TCRdb keeps it, with only in-frame sequences that have V and J called. A part of the clones is gone; compared with another copy, unresolved V genes explain less than half, and the rest is unexplained. For V, J and clone size, that table is used; D and trimming come from the DNA. This sample gives approximately 500,000 clones in total; roughly 95% of them show up just once. Jointly, the top ten make up 0.05% to 0.07% of the sample.

What was sequenced was naive CD4+ T cells sorted from blood. In the paper's terms, the cell subset or site label means: CD45RA+ positively selected. The clonotype was recovered from a woman in her thirties in good health. Here the chain combines TRBV28 and TRBJ2-7; the D segment cannot be called with confidence. The sequence in DNA is TGTGCCAGCAGTACGGAGTTCCCCTACGAGCAGTACTTC. Its product reads: CASSTEFPYEQYF.